What follows are 12 T cell receptor beta chains derived from one specimen sequenced in a study of glioma-infiltrating T cells after dendritic cell vaccination. Assay: immunoSEQ multiplex PCR; the TCRdb copy retains only in-frame clones and omits some. The sample includes more than 75,000 clones, 80% to 85% of them seen just once. Noted time point: after dendritic cell vaccination, including at tumor progression/relapse. Here the sequenced sample was blood, taken after dendritic cell vaccination. The receptors were gathered from a human donor with glioblastoma.

The rearrangement uses TRBV18 and TRBJ2-3, with a weak D call TRBD2 (5 bases). The CDR3 consists of 15 residues. V was cut by 3 bases and J by 3 bases, with 13 bases left in between. The germline V gene encodes CDR1 KGHSH and CDR2 LQKENI. Here the CDR3 DNA reads TGTGCCAGCTCACCCGCGATGAGAGGGACAGATACGCAGTATTTT. It yields the protein CASSPAMRGTDTQYF.

The chain uses TRBV7-9 and TRBJ2-2; the D gene is possibly TRBD1 (5 bases). Germline-derived CDR1 and CDR2 are SEHNR and FQNEAQ (reference sequence). This CDR3 has 16 amino acids. The germline V and J ends were trimmed by 1 base and 0 bases, with 9 bases remaining between them. The CDR3 protein is CASSLVIGANTGELFF. The CDR3 DNA follows: TGTGCCAGCAGCTTAGTTATAGGGGCGAACACCGGGGAGCTGTTTTTT.

The V and J genes are TRBV5-1 and TRBJ2-2, with D possibly TRBD1 on 6 matching bases. From germline, CDR1 is SGHRS and CDR2 YFSETQ. The ends were cut back, 3 bases at V and 5 bases at J, with 17 bases in the middle. The CDR3 covers 16 residues. The CDR3, as DNA: TGCGCCAGCAGCTCCGGACAGCGACCCAATACCGGGGAGCTGTTTTTT. Its protein is CASSSGQRPNTGELFF. The entire variable domain, with the rest obtained from reference TRBV5-1 and TRBJ2-2, is as follows: KAGVTQTPRYLIKTRGQQVTLSCSPISGHRSVSWYQQTPGQGLQFLFEYFSETQRNKGNFPGRFSGRQFSNSRSEMNVSTLELGDSALYLCASSSGQRPNTGELFFGEGSRLTVL.

The chain uses TRBV25-1 and TRBJ2-1; 8 bases align to TRBD2. This CDR3 has 16 amino acids. The ends lost 6 bases at V and 7 bases at J; junction bases unmatched: 14. Germline-derived CDR1 and CDR2 are MGHDK and SYGVNS. The CDR3 loop is CASSPGGGGTRNEQFF. CDR3 DNA sequence: TGTGCCAGCAGCCCTGGGGGCGGGGGGACGCGGAATGAGCAGTTCTTC. Full variable domain (rest looked up from reference TRBV25-1 and TRBJ2-1): EADIYQTPRYLVIGTGKKITLECSQTMGHDKMYWYQQDPGMELHLIHYSYGVNSTEKGDLSSESTVSRIRTEHFPLTLESARPSHTSQYLCASSPGGGGTRNEQFFGPGTRLTVL.

This chain joins TRBV2 and TRBJ2-7, with TRBD1 as a possible D gene (6 bases). Trimming took off 8 bases at V and 2 bases at J, with 19 bases between the two ends. The CDR3 is made up of 15 amino acids. Germline V CDR1 and CDR2: SNHLY, FYNNEI. The CDR3 sequence: CASLTADRRPYEQYF. DNA for the CDR3: TGTGCCAGCCTGACCGCCGACAGGCGGCCCTACGAGCAGTACTTC.

The genes are TRBV19 and TRBJ1-4, with unresolved D. The V end lost 4 bases, the J end lost 8 bases, and 14 bases lay between the germline ends. The CDR3 has 14 residues. CDR1 and CDR2 from the germline V gene are LNHDA and SQIVND (reference sequence). The DNA for the CDR3 is TGTGCCAGTAGTACTGAATGGAAGAGGGAAAAACTGTTTTTT. Protein: CASSTEWKREKLFF.

The chain has TRBV4-3 and TRBJ2-2; TRBD2 matches 12 bases. Trimming cost V 3 bases and J 6 bases; bases outside gene matches: 14. The length of the CDR3 is 19 residues. Germline CDR1 is LGHNA and CDR2 is YSLEER. Here the CDR3 DNA reads TGCGCCAGCAGCCATGCACTAGCGGGGGGCCTTAACCTCGCCGGGGAGCTGTTTTTT. This encodes CASSHALAGGLNLAGELFF.

V usage is TRBV5-1 and J usage is TRBJ2-3; 9 bases match TRBD1. Losses at the gene ends were 0 bases for V and 3 bases for J; bases not matched to a gene: 2. Germline loops: CDR1 SGHRS, CDR2 YFSETQ. The CDR3 contains 15 residues. DNA for the CDR3: TGCGCCAGCAGCTTGGAGGGACAGGGTACAGATACGCAGTATTTT. Translating gives CASSLEGQGTDTQYF.

The chain carries TRBV5-1 and TRBJ1-1; no firm D call. The CDR3 totals 14 residues. V was clipped by 6 bases and J by 1 base, with 13 bases between them. Looked up from germline, CDR1 is SGHRS and CDR2 is YFSETQ. CDR3 DNA: TGCGCCAGCAATCGAGGACTACAGAACACTGAAGCTTTCTTT. This gives the protein CASNRGLQNTEAFF.

This clone was observed a single time. The rearrangement joins TRBV16 to TRBJ1-2; D is ambiguous. V was trimmed by 4 bases and J by 7 bases, leaving 7 bases between them. Per the germline V gene, CDR1 is KGHSY and CDR2 is FQNENV. This CDR3 is 11 amino acids long. CDR3 nucleotides: TGTGCCAGCAGCCCAGGCTCTGGCTACACCTTC. It codes for CASSPGSGYTF.

The gene calls are TRBV2 and TRBJ2-1; 10 positions match TRBD2. CDR3 length equals 15 residues. The V and J ends lost 6 bases and 7 bases, in that order; junction bases with no gene match: 9. Per germline, CDR1 SNHLY and CDR2 FYNNEI. CDR3 DNA sequence: TGTGCCAGCAGAGTGCTAGCGGGGGTAGGGAATGAGCAGTTCTTC. Encoded protein: CASRVLAGVGNEQFF.

This CDR3 reads CASSYRGAGDDYGYTF. CDR3 sequence (DNA): TGTGCCAGCAGTTACAGAGGGGCAGGGGATGACTATGGCTACACCTTC. The chain employs TRBV6-5 and TRBJ1-2; weak D call: TRBD1 (6 bases). Germline V gene sequence: CDR1 MNHEY, CDR2 SVGAGI. Trimming shortened V by 2 bases and J by 3 bases, and 16 bases separated the two germline ends. The CDR3 length is 16 residues.